Presented here are 15 T cell receptor beta chains from one specimen sequenced in a study of CD8 T cells in Susac syndrome. When the RNA was reverse transcribed, random hexamers were used with an input of roughly 0.45 to 1 ug. Each CDR3 protein is one row after TCRdb ran MiXCR on the immunoSEQ multiplex PCR reads. The table lists approximately 100,000 distinct CDR3 sequences, around 94% of them singletons. The sequenced material came from CD8+ T cells from PBMCs. The source is a human donor with Susac syndrome.

The chain joins TRBV7-2 to TRBJ2-1; D possibly matches TRBD1 or TRBD2 (5 bases each). The germline CDR1 and CDR2 sequences are SGHTA and FQGNSA. The CDR3 has 16 amino acids. The V end was cut by 1 base, the J end by 5 bases, with 15 bases between. In DNA, the CDR3 is TGTGCCAGCAGCTTAGGCTGGGGGATTTCGGACAATGAGCAGTTCTTC. This translates into CASSLGWGISDNEQFF. Supplemented by reference TRBV7-2 and TRBJ2-1, the full variable domain reads GAGVSQSPSNKVTEKGKDVELRCDPISGHTALYWYRQSLGQGLEFLIYFQGNSAPDKSGLPSDRFSAERTGGSVSTLTIQRTQQEDSAVYLCASSLGWGISDNEQFFGPGTRLTVL.

This clonotype was counted once. The CDR3 ends on some other residue instead of the conserved phenylalanine or tryptophan, so this is likely a read error. The chain is built from TRBV20-1 and TRBJ1-5; D remains unclear. Germline CDR1 DFQATT, CDR2 SNEGSKA (reference sequence). CDR3 length: 16 residues. Deletions cut 0 bases from V and 3 bases from J, with 15 bases between. CDR3 in amino acids: CSARDQEGTANQPQHL. DNA of the CDR3: TGCAGTGCTAGAGATCAAGAAGGAACGGCCAATCAGCCCCAGCATCTT.

This clonotype was observed once. The chain is built from TRBV27 and TRBJ2-7; D unclear. V shed 8 bases and J shed 5 bases, with 13 bases lying between them. The CDR3 is 12 amino acids. Germline V CDR1 and CDR2: MNHEY, SMNVEV (reference sequence). CDR3 sequence (DNA): TGTGCCAGCTGGGCCCCAGGAAACGAGCAGTACTTC. Residues: CASWAPGNEQYF.

The DNA of the CDR3 is TGTGCCAGCAGCGTAGATGGGGGCCGCACAGATACGCAGTATTTT. This codes for CASSVDGGRTDTQYF. The chain joins TRBV9 to TRBJ2-3; maybe TRBD1 (6 bases). V was clipped by 0 bases and J by 1 base, with 9 bases between them. This CDR3 is 15 amino acids long. The V gene's germline CDR1 is SGDLS and CDR2 YYNGEE.

The chain employs TRBV29-1 and TRBJ2-1; TRBD2 matches at 11 bases. In germline, CDR1 is SQVTM, CDR2 ANQGSEA. This CDR3 is 12 amino acids long. V trimming: 7 bases; J trimming: 10 bases; junction bases outside the gene matches: 6. The CDR3 region has the DNA TGCAGCGAGCTAGCGGGGGGATGGGAGCAGTTCTTC. This sequence encodes CSELAGGWEQFF.

V gene TRBV7-9 combines with J gene TRBJ1-1, with D hard to call. Trimming stripped 1 base from V and 11 bases from J, with 14 bases between. Germline V gene data show CDR1 as SEHNR and CDR2 as FQNEAQ (reference sequence). This CDR3 contains 13 residues. The chain's CDR3 is CASSLELGIVAFF. In nucleotides, the CDR3 is TGTGCCAGCAGCTTAGAGTTGGGGATTGTGGCTTTCTTT.

V gene TRBV9 combines with J gene TRBJ2-7; D is possibly TRBD1 or TRBD2 (7 bases each). The CDR3 has 20 amino acids. With 4 bases removed from V and 0 bases from J, the gap between germline ends came to 29 bases. Germline assignment: CDR1 SGDLS and CDR2 YYNGEE. CDR3 nucleotides: TGTGCCAGCAGCCATGAAGGGGGCGTGGCGGGGGCCCTCGGCTCCTACGAGCAGTACTTC. This codes for CASSHEGGVAGALGSYEQYF. Combining the CDR3 with reference TRBV9 and TRBJ2-7 gives the whole variable domain DSGVTQTPKHLITATGQRVTLRCSPRSGDLSVYWYQQSLDQGLQFLIQYYNGEERAKGNILERFSAQQFPDLHSELNLSSLELGDSALYFCASSHEGGVAGALGSYEQYFGPGTRLTVT.

This chain uses TRBV27 with TRBJ2-5, with no clear D. This CDR3 contains 13 residues. V lost 1 base, J lost 2 bases, and 5 bases lay in between. Germline CDR1 reads MNHEY; CDR2 reads SMNVEV (reference sequence). CDR3 protein: CASSLYGQETQYF. In DNA form, the CDR3 reads TGTGCCAGCAGTTTATACGGGCAAGAGACCCAGTACTTC.

V is TRBV20-1 and J is TRBJ2-7; TRBD1 aligns across 7 bases. The germline gives CDR1 DFQATT, CDR2 SNEGSKA (reference sequence). J was trimmed by 0 bases and V by 6 bases; bases with no gene match: 11. The CDR3 totals 15 residues. The CDR3 protein is CSATGTEPSSYEQYF. The CDR3 DNA sequence: TGCAGTGCCACAGGGACAGAGCCTAGCTCCTACGAGCAGTACTTC.

The V call is TRBV11-2, the J call TRBJ1-2; D gene uncertain. Germline CDR1 reads SGHAT; CDR2 reads FQNNGV. Between the trimmed V and J ends, which lost 0 bases and 3 bases, there was a span of 11 bases. The CDR3 is 15 amino acids. CDR3 nucleotide sequence: TGTGCCAGCAGCTTAGATCGAGTGTGGTACTATGGCTACACCTTC. This sequence encodes CASSLDRVWYYGYTF.

The V gene is TRBV3-1, the J gene TRBJ2-2, with D unresolved. The germline CDR1 and CDR2 sequences are LGHDT and YNNKEL (reference sequence). This CDR3 spans 12 amino acids. Trimming removed 2 bases from V and 6 bases from J, with 4 bases in between. In nucleotides, the CDR3 is TGTGCCAGCAGCCAAACTCCCGGGGAGCTGTTTTTT. As protein: CASSQTPGELFF.

The CDR3 loop is CASSGTGVGTEAFF. In DNA form, the CDR3 reads TGTGCCAGCAGCGGGACAGGGGTAGGGACTGAAGCTTTCTTT. V is TRBV9 and J is TRBJ1-1, with 9 positions matching TRBD1. The V segment lost 3 bases and the J segment 5 bases; nucleotides outside the gene matches: 5. The CDR3 totals 14 residues. CDR1 SGDLS and CDR2 YYNGEE come from the germline V gene.

This chain links TRBV27 with TRBJ2-1, with TRBD1 matching 7 bases. V gave up 5 bases and J gave up 5 bases; unmatched junction bases: 9. The germline V gene encodes CDR1 MNHEY and CDR2 SMNVEV (reference sequence). The CDR3 covers 15 residues. The DNA of the CDR3 is TGTGCCAGCAGTCCAGATGGGGGACAGAACAATGAGCAGTTCTTC. Its translation is CASSPDGGQNNEQFF.

The V call is TRBV6-2 or TRBV6-3, the J call TRBJ2-1, with D unclear. This CDR3 is built from 15 residues. CDR1 is MNHEY and CDR2 is SVGEGT in the germline V gene. Trimming took off 2 bases at V and 0 bases at J, with 8 bases between the two ends. The CDR3 sequence is CASSYAASSYNEQFF. The CDR3, as DNA: TGTGCCAGCAGTTACGCGGCGAGCTCCTACAATGAGCAGTTCTTC.

J is TRBJ1-4 and V is TRBV15; 7 nucleotides match TRBD1. The CDR3 covers 16 residues. The junction had 5 bases not matched to a gene; V was cut back by 1 base and J by 3 bases. The germline V gene has CDR1 LNHNV and CDR2 YYDKDF (reference sequence). DNA for the CDR3: TGTGCCACCAGCAGAGCCTTAGGGACAGCTAATGAAAAACTGTTTTTT. This codes for CATSRALGTANEKLFF.